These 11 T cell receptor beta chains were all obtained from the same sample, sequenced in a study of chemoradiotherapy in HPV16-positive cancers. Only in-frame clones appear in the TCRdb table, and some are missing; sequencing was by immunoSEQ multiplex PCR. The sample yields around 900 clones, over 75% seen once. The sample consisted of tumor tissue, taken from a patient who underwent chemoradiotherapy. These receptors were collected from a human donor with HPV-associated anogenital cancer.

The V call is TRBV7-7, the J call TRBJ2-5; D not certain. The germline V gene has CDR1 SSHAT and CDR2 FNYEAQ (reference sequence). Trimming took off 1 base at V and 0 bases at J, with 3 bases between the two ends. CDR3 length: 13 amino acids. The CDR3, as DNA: TGTGCCAGCAGCTTAGACTACCAAGAGACCCAGTACTTC. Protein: CASSLDYQETQYF. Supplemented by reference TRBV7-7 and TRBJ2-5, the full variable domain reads GAGVSQSPRYKVTKRGQDVTLRCDPISSHATLYWYQQALGQGPEFLTYFNYEAQPDKSGLPSDRFSAERPEGSISTLTIQRTEQRDSAMYRCASSLDYQETQYFGPGTRLLVL.

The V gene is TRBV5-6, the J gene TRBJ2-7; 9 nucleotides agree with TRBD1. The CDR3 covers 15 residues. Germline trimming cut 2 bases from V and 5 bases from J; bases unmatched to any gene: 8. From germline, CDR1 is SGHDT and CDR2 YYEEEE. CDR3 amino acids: CASSLAGQGRNEQYF. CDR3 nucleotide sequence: TGTGCCAGCAGCTTAGCCGGACAGGGGCGTAACGAGCAGTACTTC.

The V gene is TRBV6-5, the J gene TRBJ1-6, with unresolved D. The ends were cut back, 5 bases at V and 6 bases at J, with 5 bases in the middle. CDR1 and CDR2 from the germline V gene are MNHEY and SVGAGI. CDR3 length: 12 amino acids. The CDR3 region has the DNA TGTGCCAGCAGTCCTCGTAATTCACCCCTCCACTTT. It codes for CASSPRNSPLHF.

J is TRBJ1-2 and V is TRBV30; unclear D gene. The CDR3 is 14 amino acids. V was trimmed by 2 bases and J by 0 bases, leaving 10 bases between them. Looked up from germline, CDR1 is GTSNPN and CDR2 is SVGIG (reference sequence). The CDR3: CAWSWLPANYGYTF. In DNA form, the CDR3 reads TGTGCCTGGAGTTGGCTACCAGCTAACTATGGCTACACCTTC.

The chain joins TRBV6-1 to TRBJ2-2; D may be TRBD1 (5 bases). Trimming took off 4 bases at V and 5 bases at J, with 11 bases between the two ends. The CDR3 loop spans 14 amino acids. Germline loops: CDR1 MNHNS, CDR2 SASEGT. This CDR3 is CASSGDRRTGELFF. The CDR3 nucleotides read TGTGCCAGCAGTGGAGACAGACGGACCGGGGAGCTGTTTTTT.

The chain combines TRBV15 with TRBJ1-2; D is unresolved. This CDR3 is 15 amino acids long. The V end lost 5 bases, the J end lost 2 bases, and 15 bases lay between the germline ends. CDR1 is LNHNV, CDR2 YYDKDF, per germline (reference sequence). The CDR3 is CATSVNRGMNYGYTF. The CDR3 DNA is TGTGCCACCAGCGTTAACAGAGGGATGAACTATGGCTACACCTTC.

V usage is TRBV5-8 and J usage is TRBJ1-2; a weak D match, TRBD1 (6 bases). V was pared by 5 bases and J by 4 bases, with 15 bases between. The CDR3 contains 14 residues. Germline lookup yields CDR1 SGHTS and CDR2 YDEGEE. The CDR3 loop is CASSTRQGLYGYTF. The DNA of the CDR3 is TGTGCCAGCAGTACACGGCAGGGGCTCTATGGCTACACCTTC.

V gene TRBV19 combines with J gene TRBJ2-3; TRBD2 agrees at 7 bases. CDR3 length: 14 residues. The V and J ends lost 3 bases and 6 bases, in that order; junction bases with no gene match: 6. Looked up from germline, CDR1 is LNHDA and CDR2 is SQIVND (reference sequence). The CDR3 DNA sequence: TGTGCCAGTAGTATCCGCGGGGAGGGGGATACGCAGTATTTT. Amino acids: CASSIRGEGDTQYF.

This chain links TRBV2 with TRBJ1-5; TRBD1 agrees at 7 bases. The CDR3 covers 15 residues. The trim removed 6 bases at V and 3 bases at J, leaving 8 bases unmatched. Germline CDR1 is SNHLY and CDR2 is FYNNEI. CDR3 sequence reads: CASSVTGISNQPQHF. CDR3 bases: TGTGCCAGCAGCGTGACAGGGATATCCAATCAGCCCCAGCATTTT.

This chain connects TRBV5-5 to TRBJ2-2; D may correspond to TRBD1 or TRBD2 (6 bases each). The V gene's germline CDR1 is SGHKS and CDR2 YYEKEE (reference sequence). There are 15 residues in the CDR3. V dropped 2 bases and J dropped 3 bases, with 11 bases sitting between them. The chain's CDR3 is CASSFGGGHTGELFF. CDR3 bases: TGTGCCAGCAGCTTTGGAGGGGGGCACACCGGGGAGCTGTTTTTT.

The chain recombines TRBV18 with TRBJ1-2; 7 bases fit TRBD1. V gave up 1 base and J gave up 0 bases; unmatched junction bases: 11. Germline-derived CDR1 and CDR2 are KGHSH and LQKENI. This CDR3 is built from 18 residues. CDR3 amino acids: CASSPLVAGGKTNYGYTF. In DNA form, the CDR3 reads TGTGCCAGCTCACCACTGGTGGCAGGGGGGAAAACTAACTATGGCTACACCTTC.